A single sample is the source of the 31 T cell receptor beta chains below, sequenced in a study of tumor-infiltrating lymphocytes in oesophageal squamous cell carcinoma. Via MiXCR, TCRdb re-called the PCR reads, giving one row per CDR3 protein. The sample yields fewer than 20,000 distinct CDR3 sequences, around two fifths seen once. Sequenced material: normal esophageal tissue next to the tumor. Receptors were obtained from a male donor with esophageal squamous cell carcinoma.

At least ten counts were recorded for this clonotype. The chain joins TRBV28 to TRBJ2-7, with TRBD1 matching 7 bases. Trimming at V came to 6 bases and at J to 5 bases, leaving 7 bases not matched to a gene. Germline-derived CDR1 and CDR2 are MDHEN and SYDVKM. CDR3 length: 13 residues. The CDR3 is CASSLGGRDEQYF. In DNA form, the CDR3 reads TGTGCCAGCAGCCTAGGGGGCCGGGACGAGCAGTACTTC.

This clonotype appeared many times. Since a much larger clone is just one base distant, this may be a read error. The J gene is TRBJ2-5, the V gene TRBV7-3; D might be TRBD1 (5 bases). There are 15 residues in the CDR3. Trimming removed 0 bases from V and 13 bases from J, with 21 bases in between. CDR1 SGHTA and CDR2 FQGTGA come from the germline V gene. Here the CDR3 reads CASSLTGQGIRAGYF. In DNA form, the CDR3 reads TGTGCCAGCAGCTTAACAGGCCAGGGAATAAGGGCCGGGTACTTC.

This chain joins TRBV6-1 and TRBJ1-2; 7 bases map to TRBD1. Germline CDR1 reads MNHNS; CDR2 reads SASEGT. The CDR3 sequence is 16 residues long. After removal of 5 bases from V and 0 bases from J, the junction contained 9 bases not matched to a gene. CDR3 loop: CASSLGQAFSNYGYTF. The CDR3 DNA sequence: TGTGCCAGCAGTCTAGGACAGGCCTTTTCTAACTATGGCTACACCTTC.

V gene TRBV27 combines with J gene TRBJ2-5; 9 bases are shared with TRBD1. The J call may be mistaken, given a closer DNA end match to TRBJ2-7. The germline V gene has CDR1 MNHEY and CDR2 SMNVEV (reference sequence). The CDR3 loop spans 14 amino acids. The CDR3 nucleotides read TGTGCCAGCCGGAGGGACAGGGAGAGGTACGAGCAGTACTTC. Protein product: CASRRDRERYEQYF.

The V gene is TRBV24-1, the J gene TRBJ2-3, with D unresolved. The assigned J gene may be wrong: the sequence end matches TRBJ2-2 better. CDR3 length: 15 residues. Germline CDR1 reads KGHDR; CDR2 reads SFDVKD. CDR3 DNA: TGTGCCACCAGTGAGATGGGTCGAGGCGACGGGGAGCTGTTTTTT. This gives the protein CATSEMGRGDGELFF.

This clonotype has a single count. CDR3 nucleotides: TGTGCCAGCAGCTCCCGGACTAGCGGGAGGTACGAGCAGTACTTC. Its protein is CASSSRTSGRYEQYF. This chain links TRBV11-1 with TRBJ2-1; 14 nucleotides match TRBD2. The J call may be wrong; the DNA end is better matched by TRBJ2-7. The germline V gene has CDR1 SGHAT and CDR2 FQDESV (reference sequence). The CDR3 runs to 15 residues.

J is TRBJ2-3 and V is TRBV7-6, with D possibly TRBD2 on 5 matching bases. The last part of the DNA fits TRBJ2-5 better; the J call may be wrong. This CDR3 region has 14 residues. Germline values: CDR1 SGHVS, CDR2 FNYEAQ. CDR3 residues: CASSLGAVQETQYF. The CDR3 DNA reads TGTGCCAGCAGCTTAGGAGCGGTCCAAGAGACCCAGTACTTC.

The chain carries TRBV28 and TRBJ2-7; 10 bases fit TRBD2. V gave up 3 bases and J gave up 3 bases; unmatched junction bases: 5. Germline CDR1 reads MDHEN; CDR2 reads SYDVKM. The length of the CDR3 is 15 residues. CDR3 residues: CASSFSASGSYEQYF. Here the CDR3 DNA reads TGTGCCAGCAGTTTTTCGGCTAGCGGGAGCTACGAGCAGTACTTC.

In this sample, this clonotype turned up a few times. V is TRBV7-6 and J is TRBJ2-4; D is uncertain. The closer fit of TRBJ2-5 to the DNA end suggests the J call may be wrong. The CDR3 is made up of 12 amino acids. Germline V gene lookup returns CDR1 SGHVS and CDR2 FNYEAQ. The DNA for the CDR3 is TGTGCCAGCAGCTTACCCCTTTCGACCCAGTACTTC. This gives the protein CASSLPLSTQYF.

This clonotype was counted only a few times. CDR3 sequence: CASSYHQLAGFTDTQYF. CDR3 nucleotides: TGTGCCAGCAGTTACCACCAACTAGCGGGTTTCACAGATACGCAGTATTTT. The chain couples TRBV6-1 to TRBJ2-3, with 9 positions matching TRBD2. CDR3 size: 17 residues. Germline V gives CDR1 MNHNS, CDR2 SASEGT. Trimming cost V 5 bases and J 2 bases; bases outside gene matches: 11.

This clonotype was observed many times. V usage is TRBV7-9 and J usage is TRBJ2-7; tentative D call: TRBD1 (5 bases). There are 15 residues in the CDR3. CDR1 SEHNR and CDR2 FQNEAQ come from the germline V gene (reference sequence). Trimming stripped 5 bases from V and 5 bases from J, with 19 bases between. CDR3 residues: CASSPLNLGVHEQYF. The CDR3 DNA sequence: TGTGCCAGCAGCCCGTTAAACCTAGGGGTCCACGAGCAGTACTTC.

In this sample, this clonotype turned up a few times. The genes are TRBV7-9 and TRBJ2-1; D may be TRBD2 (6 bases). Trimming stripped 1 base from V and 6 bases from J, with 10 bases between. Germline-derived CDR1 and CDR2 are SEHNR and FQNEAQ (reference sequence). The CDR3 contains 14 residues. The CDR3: CASSLGGTSNEQFF. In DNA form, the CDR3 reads TGTGCCAGCAGCTTAGGGGGGACTTCCAATGAGCAGTTCTTC.

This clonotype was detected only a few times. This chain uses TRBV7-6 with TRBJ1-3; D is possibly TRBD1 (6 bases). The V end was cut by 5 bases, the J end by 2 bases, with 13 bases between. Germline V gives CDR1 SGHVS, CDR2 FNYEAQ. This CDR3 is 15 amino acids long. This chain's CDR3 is CASSQGPGTGNTIYF. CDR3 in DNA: TGTGCCAGCAGCCAGGGGCCAGGGACTGGAAACACCATATATTTT.

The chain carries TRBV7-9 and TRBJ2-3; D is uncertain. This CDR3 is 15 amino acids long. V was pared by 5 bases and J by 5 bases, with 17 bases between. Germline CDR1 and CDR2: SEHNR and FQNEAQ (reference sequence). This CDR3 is CASSPGDDLKDTQYF. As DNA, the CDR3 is TGTGCCAGCAGCCCCGGAGACGACCTTAAAGATACGCAGTATTTT.

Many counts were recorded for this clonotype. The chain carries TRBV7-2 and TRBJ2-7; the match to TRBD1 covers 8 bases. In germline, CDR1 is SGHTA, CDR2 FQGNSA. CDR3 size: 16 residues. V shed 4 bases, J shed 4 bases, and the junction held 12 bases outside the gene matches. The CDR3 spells CASSSGGSRGRYEQYF. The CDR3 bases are TGTGCCAGCAGCTCCGGCGGCAGCAGGGGGCGTTACGAGCAGTACTTC.

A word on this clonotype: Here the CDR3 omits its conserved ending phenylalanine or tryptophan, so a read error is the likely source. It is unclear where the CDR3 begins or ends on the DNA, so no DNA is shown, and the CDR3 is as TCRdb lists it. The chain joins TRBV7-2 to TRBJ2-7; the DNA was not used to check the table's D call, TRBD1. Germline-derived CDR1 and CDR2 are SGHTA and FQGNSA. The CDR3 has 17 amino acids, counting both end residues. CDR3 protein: CASSPQGQGHNEQFFGS.

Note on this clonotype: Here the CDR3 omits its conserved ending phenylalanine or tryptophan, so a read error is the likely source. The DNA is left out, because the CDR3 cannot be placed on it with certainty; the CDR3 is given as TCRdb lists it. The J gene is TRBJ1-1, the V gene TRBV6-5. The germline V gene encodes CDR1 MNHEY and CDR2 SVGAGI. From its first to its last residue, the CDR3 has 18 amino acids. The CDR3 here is CASTVYSGRGTMSSSSGQ.

CDR3 loop: CASSFYERGDEQYF. Here the CDR3 DNA reads TGTGCCAGCTCCTTTTATGAGCGGGGCGACGAGCAGTACTTC. The chain has TRBV7-9 and TRBJ2-5, with 7 bases aligning to TRBD2. Judging by the DNA end, TRBJ2-7 fits better; the J call may be wrong. Germline V gene sequence: CDR1 SEHNR, CDR2 FQNEAQ (reference sequence). The CDR3 totals 14 residues.

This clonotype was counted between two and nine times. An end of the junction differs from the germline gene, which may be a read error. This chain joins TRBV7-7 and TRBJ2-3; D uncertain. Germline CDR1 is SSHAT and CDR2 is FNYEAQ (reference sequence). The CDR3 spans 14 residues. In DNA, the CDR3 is TGTGCTAGCAGCTTCTCTTCTCGCACAGATACGCAGTATTTT. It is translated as CASSFSSRTDTQYF.

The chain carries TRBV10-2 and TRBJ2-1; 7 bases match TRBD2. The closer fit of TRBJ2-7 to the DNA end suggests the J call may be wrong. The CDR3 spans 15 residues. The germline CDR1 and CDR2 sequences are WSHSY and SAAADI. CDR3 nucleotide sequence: TGCGCCAGCACTACAAGCGGGAATCGGTACAATGAGCAGTACTTC. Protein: CASTTSGNRYNEQYF.

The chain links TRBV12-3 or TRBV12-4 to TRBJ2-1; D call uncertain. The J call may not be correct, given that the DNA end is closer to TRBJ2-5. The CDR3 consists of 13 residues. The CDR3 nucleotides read TGTGCCAGCACCCCGGACGGACAAGAGACCCAGTACTTC. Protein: CASTPDGQETQYF.

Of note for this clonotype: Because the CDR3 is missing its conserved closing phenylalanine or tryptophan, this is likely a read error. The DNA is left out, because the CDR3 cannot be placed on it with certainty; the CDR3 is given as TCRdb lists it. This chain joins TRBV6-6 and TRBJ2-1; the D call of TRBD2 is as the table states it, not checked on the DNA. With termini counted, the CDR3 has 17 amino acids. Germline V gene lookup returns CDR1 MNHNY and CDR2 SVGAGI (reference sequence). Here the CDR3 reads CASSWLAGGGDEQFFGS.

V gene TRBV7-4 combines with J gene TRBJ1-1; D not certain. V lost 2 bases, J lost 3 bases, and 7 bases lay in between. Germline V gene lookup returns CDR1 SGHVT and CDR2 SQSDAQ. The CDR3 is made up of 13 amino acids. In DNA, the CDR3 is TGTGCCAGCAGCTTAAATAGACACACTGAAGCTTTCTTT. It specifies CASSLNRHTEAFF.

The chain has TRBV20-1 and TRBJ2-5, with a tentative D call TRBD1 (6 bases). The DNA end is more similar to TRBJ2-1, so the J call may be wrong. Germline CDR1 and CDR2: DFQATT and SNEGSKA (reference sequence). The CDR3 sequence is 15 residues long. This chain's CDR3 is CSARAMLGATYEQFF. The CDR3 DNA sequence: TGCAGTGCTAGAGCCATGTTGGGGGCGACCTACGAGCAGTTCTTC.

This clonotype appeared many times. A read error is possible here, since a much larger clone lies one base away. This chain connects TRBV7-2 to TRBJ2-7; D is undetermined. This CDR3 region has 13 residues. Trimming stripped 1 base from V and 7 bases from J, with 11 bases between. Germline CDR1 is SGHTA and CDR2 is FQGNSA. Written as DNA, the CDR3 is TGTGCCAGCAGCTTAGTGGCATACAATGAGCAGTACTTC. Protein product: CASSLVAYNEQYF.

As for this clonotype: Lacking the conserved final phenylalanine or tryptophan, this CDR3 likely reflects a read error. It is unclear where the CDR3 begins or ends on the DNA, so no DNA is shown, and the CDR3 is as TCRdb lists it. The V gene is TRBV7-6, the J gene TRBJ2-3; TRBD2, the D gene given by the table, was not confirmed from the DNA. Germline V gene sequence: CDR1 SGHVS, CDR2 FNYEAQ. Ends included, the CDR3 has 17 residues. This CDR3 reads CASSLAPGSYNEQYFGP.

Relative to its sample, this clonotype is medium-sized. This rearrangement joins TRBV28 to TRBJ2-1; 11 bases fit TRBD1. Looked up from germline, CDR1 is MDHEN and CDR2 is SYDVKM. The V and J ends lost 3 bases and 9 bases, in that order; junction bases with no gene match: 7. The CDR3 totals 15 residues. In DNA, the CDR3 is TGTGCCAGCAGTTTTAGGGACAGGGGGTTCAGTGAGCAGTTCTTC. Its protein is CASSFRDRGFSEQFF. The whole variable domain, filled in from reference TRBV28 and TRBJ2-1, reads DVKVTQSSRYLVKRTGEKVFLECVQDMDHENMFWYRQDPGLGLRLIYFSYDVKMKEKGDIPEGYSVSREKKERFSLILESASTNQTSMYLCASSFRDRGFSEQFFGPGTRLTVL.

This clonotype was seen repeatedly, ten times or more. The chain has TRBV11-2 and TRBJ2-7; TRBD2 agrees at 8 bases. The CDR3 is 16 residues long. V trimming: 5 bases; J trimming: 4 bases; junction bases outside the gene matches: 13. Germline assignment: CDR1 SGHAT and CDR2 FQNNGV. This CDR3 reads CASSPQLAGLGYEQYF. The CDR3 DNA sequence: TGTGCCAGCAGCCCTCAGCTAGCGGGTCTAGGTTACGAGCAGTACTTC. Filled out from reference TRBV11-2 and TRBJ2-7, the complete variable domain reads EAGVAQSPRYKIIEKRQSVAFWCNPISGHATLYWYQQILGQGPKLLIQFQNNGVVDDSQLPKDRFSAERLKGVDSTLKIQPAKLEDSAVYLCASSPQLAGLGYEQYFGPGTRLTVT.

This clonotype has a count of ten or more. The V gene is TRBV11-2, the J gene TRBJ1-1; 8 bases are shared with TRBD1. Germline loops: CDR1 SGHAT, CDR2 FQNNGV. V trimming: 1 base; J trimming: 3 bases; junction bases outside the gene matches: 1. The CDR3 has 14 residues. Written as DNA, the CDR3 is TGTGCCAGCAGCTTAGGGACAGGGTACACTGAAGCTTTCTTT. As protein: CASSLGTGYTEAFF.

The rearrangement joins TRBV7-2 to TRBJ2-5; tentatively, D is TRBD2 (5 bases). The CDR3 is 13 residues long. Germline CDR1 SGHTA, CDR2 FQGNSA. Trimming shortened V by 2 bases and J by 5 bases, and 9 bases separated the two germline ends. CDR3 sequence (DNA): TGTGCCAGCAGCTTAAACTGGGAGGAGACCCAGTACTTC. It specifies CASSLNWEETQYF. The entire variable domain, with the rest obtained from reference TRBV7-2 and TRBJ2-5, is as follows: GAGVSQSPSNKVTEKGKDVELRCDPISGHTALYWYRQSLGQGLEFLIYFQGNSAPDKSGLPSDRFSAERTGGSVSTLTIQRTQQEDSAVYLCASSLNWEETQYFGPGTRLLVL.

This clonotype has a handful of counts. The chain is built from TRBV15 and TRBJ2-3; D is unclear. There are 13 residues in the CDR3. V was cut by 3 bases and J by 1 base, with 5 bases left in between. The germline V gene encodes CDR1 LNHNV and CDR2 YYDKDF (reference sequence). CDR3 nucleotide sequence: TGTGCCACCAGCAGTAGGGGCACAGATACGCAGTATTTT. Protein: CATSSRGTDTQYF.